The 28 T cell receptor beta chains below were found in one sample sequenced in a study of blood T cell repertoires in COVID-19. Produced via immunoSEQ multiplex PCR; TCRdb's table is partial and in-frame only. The sample includes roughly 88,000 clones, roughly 80% of them seen just once. Sequencing input: peripheral blood. The receptor source for this set is a woman older than 75 with active or convalescent COVID-19.

The chain combines TRBV10-3 with TRBJ2-1; maybe TRBD2 (6 bases). Trimming shortened V by 2 bases and J by 3 bases, and 11 bases separated the two germline ends. The germline V gene has CDR1 ENHRY and CDR2 SYGVKD. The CDR3 sequence is 15 residues long. CDR3 DNA: TGTGCCATCAGTGAGGTGGAGGGAATCTACAATGAGCAGTTCTTC. It yields the protein CAISEVEGIYNEQFF.

This rearrangement joins TRBV2 to TRBJ1-6, with TRBD1 identical over 8 bases. The CDR3 consists of 16 residues. V was pared by 7 bases and J by 3 bases, with 8 bases of the junction left unmatched. CDR1 is SNHLY and CDR2 is FYNNEI in the germline V gene. The CDR3 region has the DNA TGTGCCAGCATAATCGGGACAGGCCGCTATAATTCACCCCTCCACTTT. Translating it yields CASIIGTGRYNSPLHF.

This chain connects TRBV15 to TRBJ2-5; 7 bases match TRBD2. This CDR3 region has 14 residues. Germline CDR1 and CDR2: LNHNV and YYDKDF (reference sequence). J was trimmed by 4 bases and V by 4 bases; bases with no gene match: 6. CDR3 loop: CATSKSGIRETQYF. CDR3 bases: TGTGCCACCAGCAAAAGCGGGATCCGAGAGACCCAGTACTTC.

The CDR3: CASSTTGGHSNQPQHF. The CDR3 coding sequence is TGTGCCAGTAGTACGACAGGGGGACATAGCAATCAGCCCCAGCATTTT. The chain carries TRBV19 and TRBJ1-5, with 9 bases lining up with TRBD1. The V gene end was trimmed by 4 bases and the J gene end by 0 bases; junction bases not matched to a gene: 4. This CDR3 is 16 amino acids long. From germline, CDR1 is LNHDA and CDR2 SQIVND (reference sequence).

This clone came up a few times. This chain joins TRBV5-6 and TRBJ2-7; maybe TRBD2 (5 bases). Trimming took off 3 bases at V and 6 bases at J, with 19 bases between the two ends. Germline lookup yields CDR1 SGHDT and CDR2 YYEEEE. This CDR3 region has 15 residues. The CDR3 DNA follows: TGTGCCAGCAGCTCTCCTGATCCCCCTCGGGGCGAGCAGTACTTC. Amino acids: CASSSPDPPRGEQYF. The whole variable domain, filled in from reference TRBV5-6 and TRBJ2-7, reads DAGVTQSPTHLIKTRGQQVTLRCSPKSGHDTVSWYQQALGQGPQFIFQYYEEEERQRGNFPDRFSGHQFPNYSSELNVNALLLGDSALYLCASSSPDPPRGEQYFGPGTRLTVT.

V usage is TRBV13 and J usage is TRBJ1-3; 8 bases are a match to TRBD1. Germline CDR1 is PRHDT and CDR2 is FYEKMQ (reference sequence). V dropped 5 bases and J dropped 4; count of bases not matched to a gene: 19. The CDR3 is 19 residues long. The CDR3 protein is CASSVSRGRPAVGGNTIYF. DNA of the CDR3: TGTGCCAGCAGCGTGAGCAGGGGGCGTCCCGCGGTGGGAGGAAACACCATATATTTT.

A remark on this clone: The germline gene is not matched at one end of the junction; a read error may be the cause. The rearrangement uses TRBV13 and TRBJ1-2; 9 bases align to TRBD1. The CDR3 extends over 13 amino acids. The germline V gene has CDR1 PRHDT and CDR2 FYEKMQ (reference sequence). CDR3 nucleotide sequence: TGTGCCAGCAGCCTAGGGACAGGGAATGGCTACACCTTC. Translated, it gives CASSLGTGNGYTF.

This chain links TRBV2 with TRBJ2-3; 13 bases agree with TRBD2. The CDR3 consists of 16 residues. Per germline, CDR1 SNHLY and CDR2 FYNNEI. V lost 6 bases and J lost 0; bases outside the gene matches: 3. CDR3 coding DNA: TGTGCCAGCAGACCGGGACTAGCGGGGAGCACAGATACGCAGTATTTT. Amino acids: CASRPGLAGSTDTQYF. The whole variable domain, filled in from reference TRBV2 and TRBJ2-3, reads EPEVTQTPSHQVTQMGQEVILRCVPISNHLYFYWYRQILGQKVEFLVSFYNNEISEKSEIFDDQFSVERPDGSNFTLKIRSTKLEDSAMYFCASRPGLAGSTDTQYFGPGTRLTVL.

J is TRBJ2-7 and V is TRBV18, with D possibly matching TRBD1 (6 bases). V was pared by 3 bases and J by 3 bases, with 12 bases between. Germline V lookup: CDR1 KGHSH, CDR2 LQKENI. The CDR3 length is 14 residues. The CDR3 DNA follows: TGTGCCAGCTCACCCTCAACAGGGAGCTACGAGCAGTACTTC. Residues: CASSPSTGSYEQYF.

The V gene is TRBV3-1 (or the pseudogene TRBV3-2), the J gene TRBJ1-2, with D tentatively TRBD1 (5 bases). The CDR3 length is 13 residues. The germline CDR1 and CDR2 sequences are LGHDT and YNNKEL (reference sequence). V was pared by 4 bases and J by 5 bases, with 11 bases between. The CDR3 nucleotides are TGTGCCAGCAGCCCCCGAGACAGTTATGGCTACACCTTC. It yields the protein CASSPRDSYGYTF.

In this sample, this clone turned up a few times. J is TRBJ2-5 and V is TRBV19, with D possibly being TRBD2 (7 bases). Deletions cut 6 bases from V and 2 bases from J, with 19 bases between. There are 16 residues in the CDR3. Germline V gene lookup returns CDR1 LNHDA and CDR2 SQIVND (reference sequence). The chain's CDR3 is CASSRRGGIFQETQYF. CDR3 DNA: TGTGCCAGTAGCCGAAGGGGGGGCATCTTTCAAGAGACCCAGTACTTC.

The CDR3 coding sequence is TGCGCCAGCAGCCAGAGACATCAGATTAGCAATCAGCCCCAGCATTTT. Its translation: CASSQRHQISNQPQHF. The rearrangement uses TRBV4-1 and TRBJ1-5; D gene ambiguous. CDR3 length: 16 residues. V lost 3 bases to trimming and J lost 0 bases, with 12 bases between them. The germline V gene encodes CDR1 MGHRA and CDR2 YSYEKL.

V gene TRBV28 combines with J gene TRBJ2-1; 13 bases are shared with TRBD2. The CDR3 is 20 amino acids. Germline assignment: CDR1 MDHEN and CDR2 SYDVKM. V was pared by 3 bases and J by 2 bases, with 13 bases of the junction left unmatched. The CDR3 nucleotides read TGTGCCAGCAGTTTCCCCCCGACTAGCGGGAGGAGGAAAACCTACAATGAGCAGTTCTTC. Its translation is CASSFPPTSGRRKTYNEQFF.

Notes on this clone: The sample has other DNA sequences that encode this CDR3 too. This sequence joins TRBV7-2 and TRBJ1-2, with a possible D match to TRBD1 (6 bases). V gave up 4 bases and J gave up 2 bases, with 8 bases separating them. This CDR3 is built from 13 residues. Germline loops: CDR1 SGHTA, CDR2 FQGNSA. The CDR3 bases are TGTGCCAGCAGCTCGCAGGGGAACTATGGCTACACCTTC. Encoded protein: CASSSQGNYGYTF.

A few counts support this clone. The V and J genes are TRBV9 and TRBJ1-4; 10 bases agree with TRBD1. Germline V CDR1 and CDR2: SGDLS, YYNGEE. The CDR3 sequence is 15 residues long. Trimming removed 3 bases from V and 7 bases from J; junction bases left unmatched: 6. The CDR3 nucleotides read TGTGCCAGCAGCGCTTCCGGGACAGGGGTTGAAAAACTGTTTTTT. As protein: CASSASGTGVEKLFF. The full variable domain, with the rest looked up from reference TRBV9 and TRBJ1-4, is DSGVTQTPKHLITATGQRVTLRCSPRSGDLSVYWYQQSLDQGLQFLIQYYNGEERAKGNILERFSAQQFPDLHSELNLSSLELGDSALYFCASSASGTGVEKLFFGSGTQLSVL.

This clone occurred a few times. The V call is TRBV5-5, the J call TRBJ2-2; D might be TRBD1 (6 bases). V dropped 4 bases and J dropped 9 bases, with 16 bases sitting between them. CDR3 length equals 14 residues. Looked up from germline, CDR1 is SGHKS and CDR2 is YYEKEE (reference sequence). The CDR3 protein is CASSMGAASRELFF. The DNA for the CDR3 is TGTGCCAGCAGCATGGGGGCCGCGAGCCGGGAGCTGTTTTTT.

The chain links TRBV9 to TRBJ1-1; possibly TRBD1 for D (5 bases). CDR1 is SGDLS, CDR2 YYNGEE, per germline. V was pared by 3 bases and J by 1 base, with 10 bases between. The CDR3 is 14 amino acids. CDR3 residues: CASSAQAANTEAFF. CDR3 coding DNA: TGTGCCAGCAGCGCACAGGCGGCGAACACTGAAGCTTTCTTT. Full variable domain (missing parts from reference TRBV9 and TRBJ1-1): DSGVTQTPKHLITATGQRVTLRCSPRSGDLSVYWYQQSLDQGLQFLIQYYNGEERAKGNILERFSAQQFPDLHSELNLSSLELGDSALYFCASSAQAANTEAFFGQGTRLTVV.

Only a few counts were recorded for this clone. The chain combines TRBV19 with TRBJ1-2; D is perhaps TRBD1 (6 bases). V lost 9 bases to trimming and J lost 6 bases, with 20 bases between them. The CDR3 totals 14 residues. CDR1 and CDR2 (germline): LNHDA, SQIVND (reference sequence). CDR3 in DNA: TGTGCCAGCCGCGAAAACACAGGGTCCCATGGCTACACCTTC. Its protein is CASRENTGSHGYTF.

The chain joins TRBV7-6 to TRBJ2-2; D not resolved. V lost 4 bases, J lost 4 bases, and 4 bases lay in between. Germline lookup yields CDR1 SGHVS and CDR2 FNYEAQ. The length of the CDR3 is 12 residues. This CDR3 reads CASSWSTGELFF. The CDR3 nucleotides read TGTGCCAGCAGCTGGAGCACCGGGGAGCTGTTTTTT. The full variable domain, rest sourced from reference TRBV7-6 and TRBJ2-2, is GAGVSQSPRYKVTKRGQDVALRCDPISGHVSLYWYRQALGQGPEFLTYFNYEAQQDKSGLPNDRFSAERPEGSISTLTIQRTEQRDSAMYRCASSWSTGELFFGEGSRLTVL.

The rearrangement uses TRBV7-9 and TRBJ2-7; 8 bases line up with TRBD1. The CDR3 consists of 15 residues. CDR1 is SEHNR, CDR2 FQNEAQ, per germline (reference sequence). V shed 1 base, J shed 5 bases, and the junction held 7 bases outside the gene matches. The CDR3 sequence: CASSLDGQGNHEQYF. The CDR3 DNA sequence: TGTGCCAGCAGCTTAGATGGACAGGGTAATCACGAGCAGTACTTC.

The CDR3: CASSLLYPGTSGGSKNIQYF. The CDR3 DNA is TGTGCCAGTAGTCTCCTCTACCCCGGGACTAGCGGGGGGTCAAAAAACATTCAGTACTTC. The chain employs TRBV19 and TRBJ2-4; 15 bases match TRBD2. The germline V gene encodes CDR1 LNHDA and CDR2 SQIVND (reference sequence). The CDR3 covers 20 residues. V lost 5 bases, J lost 4 bases, and 15 bases stayed unmatched.

This chain joins TRBV27 and TRBJ2-7, with no clear D. V gave up 5 bases and J gave up 0 bases, with 14 bases separating them. The CDR3 length is 15 residues. From germline, CDR1 is MNHEY and CDR2 SMNVEV (reference sequence). In DNA, the CDR3 is TGTGCCAGCAGTCCCTTAACAGCCGGCTCCTACGAGCAGTACTTC. It yields the protein CASSPLTAGSYEQYF.

The CDR3: CASSFFRGKETQYF. DNA for the CDR3: TGCGCCAGCAGCTTCTTTCGGGGGAAAGAGACCCAGTACTTC. The V gene is TRBV5-1, the J gene TRBJ2-5; TRBD2 is a possible D gene (6 bases). The CDR3 runs to 14 residues. Trimming removed 2 bases at V and 3 bases at J, with 11 bases between. CDR1 and CDR2 from the germline V gene are SGHRS and YFSETQ.

V gene TRBV6-5 combines with J gene TRBJ2-3; D is perhaps TRBD1 (6 bases). V was cut by 7 bases and J by 2 bases, with 16 bases left in between. CDR1 is MNHEY and CDR2 is SVGAGI in the germline V gene. This CDR3 has 15 residues. The CDR3: CASKQGGSDTDTQYF. The CDR3 nucleotides are TGTGCCAGCAAACAAGGGGGTAGCGACACAGATACGCAGTATTTT.

V usage is TRBV7-9 and J usage is TRBJ2-5; perhaps TRBD2 as D (6 bases). The CDR3 totals 16 residues. V lost 2 bases, J lost 2 bases, and 15 bases lay in between. Germline CDR1 SEHNR, CDR2 FQNEAQ (reference sequence). CDR3 in amino acids: CASSLILGGGQETQYF. CDR3 bases: TGTGCCAGCAGCTTAATATTGGGGGGTGGTCAAGAGACCCAGTACTTC. Combining the CDR3 with reference TRBV7-9 and TRBJ2-5 gives the whole variable domain DTGVSQNPRHKITKRGQNVTFRCDPISEHNRLYWYRQTLGQGPEFLTYFQNEAQLEKSRLLSDRFSAERPKGSFSTLEIQRTEQGDSAMYLCASSLILGGGQETQYFGPGTRLLVL.

This sequence joins TRBV10-3 and TRBJ1-2; 7 bases are shared with TRBD1. CDR3 length: 14 amino acids. V shed 7 bases and J 5 bases; nucleotides not matched to a gene: 10. From germline, CDR1 is ENHRY and CDR2 SYGVKD. The DNA of the CDR3 is TGTGCCATCACCGGCGGACAGGAAGGGTATGGCTACACCTTC. It encodes CAITGGQEGYGYTF.

The chain links TRBV21-1 to TRBJ1-2; the listed D gene, TRBD1, was not tested against the DNA. TRBV21-1 is described as a pseudogene. The CDR3 has 15 amino acids. The CDR3 here is CASFYTGEWDYGYTF. CDR3 DNA sequence: TGTGCCAGCTTCTATACAGGGGAGTGGGACTATGGCTACACCTTC.

J is TRBJ1-4 and V is TRBV6-2 or TRBV6-3; no clear D gene. This CDR3 spans 15 amino acids. Per the germline V gene, CDR1 is MNHEY and CDR2 is SVGEGT. The V end was cut by 2 bases, the J end by 5 bases, with 12 bases between. The CDR3 nucleotides are TGTGCCAGCAGTTACCACGACACGGGAAATGAAAAACTGTTTTTT. It specifies CASSYHDTGNEKLFF.